This T cell receptor (beta chain) emerged from a study of T-cell memory formation after mild COVID-19. Study-level information: Clusters of TCRs were largely donor specific.

The V gene's germline CDR1 is MNHEY and CDR2 SVGEGT. This CDR3 comprises 15 residues. V was clipped by 5 bases and J by 0 bases, with 14 bases between them. Using its own MiXCR run on the 5' RACE reads, TCRdb lists one record per CDR3 protein. The sample carries about 190,000 distinct CDR3 sequences, roughly a tenth recorded once. V usage is TRBV6-2 or TRBV6-3 and J usage is TRBJ2-7, with D maybe TRBD1 (6 bases). The sequencing input was PBMCs or a T cell subset sorted from them (not recorded which). This clonotype originated in a man younger than 30 who had mild COVID-19 (a few samples of this study predate the infection). Cell type and time point are not known. CDR3: CASSNPAGASYEQYF. The CDR3 nucleotides are TGTGCCAGCAGTAACCCAGCAGGGGCCTCCTACGAGCAGTACTTC.